These 3 T cell receptor beta chains originate from one sample sequenced in a study of blood T cells in healthy people across ages. Primers used in a second PCR of roughly 6 to 11 cycles were a sample-barcoded 5' primer and a J-beta primer mix. TCRdb fed the 5' RACE reads into MiXCR, producing one record per CDR3 protein. The profile shows 600,000 to 650,000 distinct CDR3 sequences, roughly three fifths of them singletons. The sample consisted of blood. These receptors came from a man aged 55 to 70 in good health.

This clonotype was found a few times. This chain joins TRBV10-2 and TRBJ1-6; a possible D gene is TRBD1 (5 bases). Germline CDR1 reads WSHSY; CDR2 reads SAAADI. The CDR3 sequence is 12 residues long. V was clipped by 8 bases and J by 7 bases, with 9 bases between them. The CDR3 is CASDRGNSPLHF. CDR3 DNA sequence: TGCGCCAGCGACAGAGGGAATTCACCCCTCCACTTT.

V usage is TRBV5-1 and J usage is TRBJ2-1; D may be TRBD1 (6 bases). Germline V gives CDR1 SGHRS, CDR2 YFSETQ. Trimming pared 3 bases from V and 7 bases from J, leaving 14 bases between. The CDR3 sequence is 14 residues long. The CDR3 DNA sequence: TGCGCCAGCAGCTCCCCTGGGGGCGCGAATGAGCAGTTCTTC. Its protein is CASSSPGGANEQFF.

A remark on this clonotype: This may stem from a read error, because a much larger clone lies one nucleotide away. V and J are TRBV4-2 and TRBJ2-3; no clear D gene. The CDR3 has 12 residues. Germline V CDR1 and CDR2: LGHNA, YNFKEQ. Trimming pared 0 bases from V and 5 bases from J, leaving 3 bases between. Here the CDR3 DNA reads TGTGCCAGCAGCCAAGATGGAGATACGCAGTATTTT. This gives the protein CASSQDGDTQYF.